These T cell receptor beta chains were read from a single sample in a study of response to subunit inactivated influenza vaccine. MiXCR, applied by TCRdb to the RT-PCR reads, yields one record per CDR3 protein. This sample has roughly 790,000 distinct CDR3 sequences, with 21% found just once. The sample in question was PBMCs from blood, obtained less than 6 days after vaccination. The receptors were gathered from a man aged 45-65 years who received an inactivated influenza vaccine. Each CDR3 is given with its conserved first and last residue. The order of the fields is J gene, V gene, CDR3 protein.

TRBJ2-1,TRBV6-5,CASSSTRTGDNEQFF
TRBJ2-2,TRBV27,CASSEAGVVTGELFF
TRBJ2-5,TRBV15,CATSRGPATQETQYF
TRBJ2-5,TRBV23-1,CASGAYPHRLRETQYF
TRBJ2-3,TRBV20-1,CSARGSGSTDTQYF
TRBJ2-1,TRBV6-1,CASSPRDIGDNEQFF
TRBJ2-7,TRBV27,CASSLSPTGMGSYEQYF
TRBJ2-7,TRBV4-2,CASSQDEGGTPYEQYF
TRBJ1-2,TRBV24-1,CATSPGKYYGYTF
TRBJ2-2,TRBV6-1,CASSPTGGTANTGELFF
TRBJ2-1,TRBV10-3,CAISGAGAYNEQFF
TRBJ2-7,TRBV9,CASSVGVGTAGVEQYF
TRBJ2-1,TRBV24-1,CATSDPQGSQDNEQFF
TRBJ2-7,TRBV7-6,CASSPQGVLSYEQYF
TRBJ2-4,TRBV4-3,CASSQETSVAKNIQYF
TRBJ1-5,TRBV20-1,CSAPTHSRRAGSNQPQHF
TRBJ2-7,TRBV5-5,CASSPPLVPAYEQYF
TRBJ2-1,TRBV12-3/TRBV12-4,CASSPGRDEQFF
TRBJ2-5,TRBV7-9,CASSELQETQYF
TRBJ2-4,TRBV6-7,CASSQIQGERSGSKNIQYF
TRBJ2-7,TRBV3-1,CASSQDNQGLGKYEQYF
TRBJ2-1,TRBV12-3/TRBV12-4,CASTQVRGAYNEQFF
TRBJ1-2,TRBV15,CATKAGYLNYGYTF
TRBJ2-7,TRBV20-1,CSASSGSSYEQYF
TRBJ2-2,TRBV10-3,CAISGGGENTGELFF
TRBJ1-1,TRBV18,CASSSDINTEAFF
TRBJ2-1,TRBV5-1,CASKTGTGEFDEQFF
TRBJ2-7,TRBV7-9,CASSLLAAGRSEQYF
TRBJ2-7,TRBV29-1,CSVAWQASPYEQYF
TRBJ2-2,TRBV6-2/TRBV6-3,CASRLTGGQPGLAGKTGELFF
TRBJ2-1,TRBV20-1,CSASGLHETYNEQFF
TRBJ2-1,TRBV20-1,CSARDWSGGGYEQFF
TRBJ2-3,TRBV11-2,CASSLGLAHGTDTQYF
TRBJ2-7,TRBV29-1,CSVGTSGEQYF
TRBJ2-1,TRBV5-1,CASSQAGASYNEQFF
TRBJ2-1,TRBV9,CASSVGSVRLYNEQFF
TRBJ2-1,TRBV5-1,CASSPRYDGWSSYNEQFF
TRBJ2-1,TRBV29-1,CSVLEGAYNEQFF
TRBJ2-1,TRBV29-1,CSVAGRDRRVNNEQFF
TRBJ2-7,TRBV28,CASSDPGLAGRGEQYF
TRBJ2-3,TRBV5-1,CANSTGQITDTQYF
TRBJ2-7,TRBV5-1,CASSYRGTSYEQYF
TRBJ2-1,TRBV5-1,CASSSVLAGNYNEQFF
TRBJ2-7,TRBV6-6,CASTGSGHEQYF
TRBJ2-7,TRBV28,CASSLWTSLAGEPYEQYF
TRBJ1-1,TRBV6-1,CASSPPNLRENTEAFF
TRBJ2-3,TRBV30,CAFDLGTDTQYF
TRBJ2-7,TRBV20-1,CSASPPRDSAYEQYF
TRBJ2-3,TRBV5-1,CASSLDGGSSSDTQYF
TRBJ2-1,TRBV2,CASRDTGRLFEQFF
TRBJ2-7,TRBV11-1,CASSFSPGTGIYEQYF
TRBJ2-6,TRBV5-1,CASSLGTGANVLTF
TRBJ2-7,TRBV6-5,CASSYNQGSYEQYF
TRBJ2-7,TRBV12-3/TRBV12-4,CASSPDRNPSYEQYF
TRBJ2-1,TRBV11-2,CASSLDPLAGRGQFF
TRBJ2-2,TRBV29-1,CSAIPRDRGNTGELFF
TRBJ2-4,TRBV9,CASSVGQGLNIQYF
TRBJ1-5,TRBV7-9,CASSFGGPEPQHF
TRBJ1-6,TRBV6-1,CASRSDRVGNSPLHF